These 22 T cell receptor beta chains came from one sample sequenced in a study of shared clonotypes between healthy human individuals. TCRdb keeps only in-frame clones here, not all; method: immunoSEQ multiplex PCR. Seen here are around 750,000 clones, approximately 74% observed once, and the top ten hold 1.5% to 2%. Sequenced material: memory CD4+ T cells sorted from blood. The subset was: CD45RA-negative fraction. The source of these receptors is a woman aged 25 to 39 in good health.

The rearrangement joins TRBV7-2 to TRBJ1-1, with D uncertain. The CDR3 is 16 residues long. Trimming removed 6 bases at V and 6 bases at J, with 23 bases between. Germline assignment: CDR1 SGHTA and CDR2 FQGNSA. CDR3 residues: CASRVLAGSIKSEAFF. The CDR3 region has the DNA TGTGCCAGCAGAGTCCTGGCGGGCTCAATAAAGTCTGAAGCTTTCTTT.

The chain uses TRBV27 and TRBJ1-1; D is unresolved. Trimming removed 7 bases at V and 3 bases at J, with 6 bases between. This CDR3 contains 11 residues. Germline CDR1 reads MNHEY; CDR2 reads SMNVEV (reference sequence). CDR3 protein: CASKAYTEAFF. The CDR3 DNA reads TGTGCCAGCAAGGCGTACACTGAAGCTTTCTTT.

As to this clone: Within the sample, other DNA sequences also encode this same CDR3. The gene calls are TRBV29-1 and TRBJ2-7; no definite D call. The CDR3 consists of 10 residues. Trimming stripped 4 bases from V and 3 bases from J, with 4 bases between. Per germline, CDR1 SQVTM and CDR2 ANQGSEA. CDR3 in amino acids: CSVGDYEQYF. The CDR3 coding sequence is TGCAGCGTTGGTGACTACGAGCAGTACTTC.

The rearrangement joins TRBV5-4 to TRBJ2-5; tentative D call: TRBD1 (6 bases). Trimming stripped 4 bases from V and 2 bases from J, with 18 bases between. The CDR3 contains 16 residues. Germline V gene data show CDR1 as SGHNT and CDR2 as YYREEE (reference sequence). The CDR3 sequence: CASSPTDSSQQETQYF. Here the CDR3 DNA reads TGTGCCAGCAGCCCGACGGACAGTTCCCAACAAGAGACCCAGTACTTC.

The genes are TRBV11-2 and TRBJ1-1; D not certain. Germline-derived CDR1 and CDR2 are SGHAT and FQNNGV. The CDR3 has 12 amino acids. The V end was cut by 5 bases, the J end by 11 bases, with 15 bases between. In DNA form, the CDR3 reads TGTGCCAGCAGCCCTACCGCTTCTGGTGCTTTCTTT. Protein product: CASSPTASGAFF.

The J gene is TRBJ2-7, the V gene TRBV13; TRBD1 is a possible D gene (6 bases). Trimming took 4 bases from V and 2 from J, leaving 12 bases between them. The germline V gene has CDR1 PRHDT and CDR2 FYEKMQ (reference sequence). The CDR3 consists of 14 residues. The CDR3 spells CASSSKGDPYEQYF. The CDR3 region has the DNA TGTGCCAGCAGCTCCAAGGGGGACCCCTACGAGCAGTACTTC. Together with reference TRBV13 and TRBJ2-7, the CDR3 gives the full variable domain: AAGVIQSPRHLIKEKRETATLKCYPIPRHDTVYWYQQGPGQDPQFLISFYEKMQSDKGSIPDRFSAQQFSDYHSELNMSSLELGDSALYFCASSSKGDPYEQYFGPGTRLTVT.

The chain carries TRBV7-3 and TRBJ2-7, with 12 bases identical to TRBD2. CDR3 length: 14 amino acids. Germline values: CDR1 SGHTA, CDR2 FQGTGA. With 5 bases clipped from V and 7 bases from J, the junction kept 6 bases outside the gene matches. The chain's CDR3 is CASSTGLAGGEQYF. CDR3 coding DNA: TGTGCCAGCAGCACGGGACTAGCGGGCGGAGAGCAGTACTTC.

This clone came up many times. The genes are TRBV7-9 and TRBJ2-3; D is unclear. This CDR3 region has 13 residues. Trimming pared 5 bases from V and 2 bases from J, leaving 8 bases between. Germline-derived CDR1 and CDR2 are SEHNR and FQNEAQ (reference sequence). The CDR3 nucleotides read TGTGCCAGCAGCCCCCGGGCCACAGATACGCAGTATTTT. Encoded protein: CASSPRATDTQYF. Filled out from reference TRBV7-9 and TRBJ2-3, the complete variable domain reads DTGVSQNPRHKITKRGQNVTFRCDPISEHNRLYWYRQTLGQGPEFLTYFQNEAQLEKSRLLSDRFSAERPKGSFSTLEIQRTEQGDSAMYLCASSPRATDTQYFGPGTRLTVL.

The CDR3 protein is CASMGGAGEPQHF. The DNA for the CDR3 is TGCGCCAGTATGGGGGGAGCGGGGGAGCCCCAGCATTTT. This sequence joins TRBV10-2 and TRBJ1-5, with D maybe TRBD1 (5 bases). Deletions cut 9 bases from V and 8 bases from J, with 17 bases between. Germline CDR1 is WSHSY and CDR2 is SAAADI. This CDR3 comprises 13 residues.

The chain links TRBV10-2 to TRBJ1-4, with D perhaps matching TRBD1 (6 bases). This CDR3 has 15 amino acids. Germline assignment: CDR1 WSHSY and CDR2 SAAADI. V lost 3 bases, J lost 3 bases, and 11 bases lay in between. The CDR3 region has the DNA TGCGCCAGCAGTGACCGGACAGTTCCTAATGAAAAACTGTTTTTT. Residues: CASSDRTVPNEKLFF.

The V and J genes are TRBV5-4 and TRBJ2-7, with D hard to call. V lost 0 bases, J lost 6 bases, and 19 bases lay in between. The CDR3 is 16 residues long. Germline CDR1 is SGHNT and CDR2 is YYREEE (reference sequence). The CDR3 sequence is CASSLASAVIMGEQYF. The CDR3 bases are TGTGCCAGCAGCTTGGCCTCCGCTGTAATAATGGGCGAGCAGTACTTC.

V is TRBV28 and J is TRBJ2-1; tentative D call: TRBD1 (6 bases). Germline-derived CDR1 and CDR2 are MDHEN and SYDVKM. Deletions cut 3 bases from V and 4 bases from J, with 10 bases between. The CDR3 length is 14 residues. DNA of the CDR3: TGTGCCAGCAGTTTGCAGGGGTTTTACAATGAGCAGTTCTTC. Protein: CASSLQGFYNEQFF.

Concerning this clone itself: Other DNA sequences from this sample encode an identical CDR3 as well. CDR3 amino acids: CASSIQGGYGYTF. Written as DNA, the CDR3 is TGTGCCAGTAGTATTCAGGGAGGCTATGGCTACACCTTC. The chain carries TRBV19 and TRBJ1-2, with a tentative D call TRBD1 (5 bases). Germline CDR1 is LNHDA and CDR2 is SQIVND (reference sequence). The CDR3 covers 13 residues. V shed 3 bases and J shed 4 bases, with 9 bases lying between them.

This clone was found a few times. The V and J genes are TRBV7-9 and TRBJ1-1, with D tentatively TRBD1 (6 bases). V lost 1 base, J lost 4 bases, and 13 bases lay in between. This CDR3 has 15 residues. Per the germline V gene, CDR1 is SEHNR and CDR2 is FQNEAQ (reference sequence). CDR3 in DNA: TGTGCCAGCAGCTTAGTTCACAGGGTCGGCACTGAAGCTTTCTTT. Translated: CASSLVHRVGTEAFF.

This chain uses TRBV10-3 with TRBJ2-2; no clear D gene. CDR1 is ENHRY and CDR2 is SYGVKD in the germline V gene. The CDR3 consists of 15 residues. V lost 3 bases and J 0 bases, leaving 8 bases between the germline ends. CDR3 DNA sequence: TGTGCCATCAGTGACGCAGCTTCGAACACCGGGGAGCTGTTTTTT. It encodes CAISDAASNTGELFF.

CDR3: CASSEWAGMVTNEKLFF. The CDR3, as DNA: TGTGCCAGCAGTGAATGGGCAGGGATGGTGACTAATGAAAAACTGTTTTTT. This rearrangement joins TRBV25-1 to TRBJ1-4, with D maybe TRBD1 (5 bases). The CDR3 spans 17 residues. Germline-derived CDR1 and CDR2 are MGHDK and SYGVNS. Trimming cost V 1 base and J 2 bases, with 14 bases left between them.

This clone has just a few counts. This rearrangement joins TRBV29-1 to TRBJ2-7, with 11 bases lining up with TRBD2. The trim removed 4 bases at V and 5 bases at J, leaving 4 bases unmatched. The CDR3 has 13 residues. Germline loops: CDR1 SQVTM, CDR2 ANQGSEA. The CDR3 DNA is TGCAGCGTTGTACTAGCGGGAGTCCACGAGCAGTACTTC. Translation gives CSVVLAGVHEQYF.

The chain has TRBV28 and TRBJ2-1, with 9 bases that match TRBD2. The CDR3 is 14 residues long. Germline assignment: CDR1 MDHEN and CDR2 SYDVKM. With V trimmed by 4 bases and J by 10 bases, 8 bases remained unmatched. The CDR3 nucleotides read TGTGCCAGCAGTTCTAGCGGGACCCGCCGGGAGCAGTTCTTC. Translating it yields CASSSSGTRREQFF.

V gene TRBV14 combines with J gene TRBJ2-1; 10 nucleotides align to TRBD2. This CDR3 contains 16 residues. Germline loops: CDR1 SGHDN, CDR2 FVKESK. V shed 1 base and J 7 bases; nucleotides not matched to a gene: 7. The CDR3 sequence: CASSQGGFSGRNEQFF. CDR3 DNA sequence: TGTGCCAGCAGCCAAGGGGGTTTTAGCGGGAGGAATGAGCAGTTCTTC.

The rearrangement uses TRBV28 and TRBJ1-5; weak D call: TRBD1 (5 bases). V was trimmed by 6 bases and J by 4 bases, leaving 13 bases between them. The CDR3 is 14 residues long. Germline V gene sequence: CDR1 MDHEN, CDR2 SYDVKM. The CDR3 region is CASSLGEGNQPQHF. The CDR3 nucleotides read TGTGCCAGCAGCTTGGGGGAGGGGAATCAGCCCCAGCATTTT.

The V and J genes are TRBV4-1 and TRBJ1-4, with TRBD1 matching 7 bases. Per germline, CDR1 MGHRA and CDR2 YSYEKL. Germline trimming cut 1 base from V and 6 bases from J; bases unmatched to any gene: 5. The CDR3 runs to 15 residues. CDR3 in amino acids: CASSQVRQGDEKLFF. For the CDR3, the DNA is TGCGCCAGCAGCCAAGTTCGACAGGGAGATGAAAAACTGTTTTTT.

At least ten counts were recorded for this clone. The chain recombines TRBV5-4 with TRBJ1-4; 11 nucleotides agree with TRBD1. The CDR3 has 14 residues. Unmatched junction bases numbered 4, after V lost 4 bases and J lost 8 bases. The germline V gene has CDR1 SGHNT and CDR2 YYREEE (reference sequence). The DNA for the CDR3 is TGTGCCAGCAGCCGGACAGGGGGCGAGGAAAAACTGTTTTTT. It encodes CASSRTGGEEKLFF.